The 21 T cell receptor beta chains below were found in one sample sequenced in a study of OX40 agonist ivuxolimab in advanced cancers. The repertoire was sequenced with immunoSEQ multiplex PCR; TCRdb's copy has only in-frame clones and lacks some. The top ten clones hold about 10% of a sample with about 72,000 clones, 85% to 90% of them seen once. The sample consisted of CD4+ or CD8+ T cells sorted from blood, taken in a trial of the OX40 agonist ivuxolimab. All receptors come from an adult with an advanced solid tumor such as melanoma, head and neck, liver or kidney cancer.

This chain uses TRBV28 with TRBJ2-7; D is possibly TRBD1 (7 bases). This CDR3 contains 14 residues. V dropped 8 bases and J dropped 2 bases, with 16 bases sitting between them. Germline V gene sequence: CDR1 MDHEN, CDR2 SYDVKM. CDR3 amino acids: CASRRGVLTYEQYF. For the CDR3, the DNA is TGTGCCAGCCGCAGGGGGGTTTTAACCTACGAGCAGTACTTC.

V usage is TRBV6-6 and J usage is TRBJ1-2, with D maybe TRBD1 (6 bases). Per the germline V gene, CDR1 is MNHNY and CDR2 is SVGAGI (reference sequence). Trimming left V 4 bases short and J 8 bases short, with 8 bases between. The CDR3 is made up of 11 amino acids. CDR3 residues: CASSFRGGYTF. As DNA, the CDR3 is TGTGCCAGCAGTTTCAGGGGCGGCTACACCTTC.

The genes are TRBV28 and TRBJ1-4; 9 nucleotides agree with TRBD1. The germline gives CDR1 MDHEN, CDR2 SYDVKM. The J segment lost 4 bases and the V segment lost 4 bases, leaving 4 bases of the junction unmatched. The CDR3 is 15 residues long. This CDR3 is CASSSGQGNNEKLFF. DNA for the CDR3: TGTGCCAGCAGTTCTGGACAGGGGAATAATGAAAAACTGTTTTTT. Together with reference TRBV28 and TRBJ1-4, the CDR3 gives the full variable domain: DVKVTQSSRYLVKRTGEKVFLECVQDMDHENMFWYRQDPGLGLRLIYFSYDVKMKEKGDIPEGYSVSREKKERFSLILESASTNQTSMYLCASSSGQGNNEKLFFGSGTQLSVL.

The genes are TRBV7-9 and TRBJ2-1; no definite D call. This CDR3 spans 16 amino acids. Trimming left V 1 base short and J 4 bases short, with 14 bases between. The V gene's germline CDR1 is SEHNR and CDR2 FQNEAQ (reference sequence). CDR3: CASSLGASRPYNEQFF. For the CDR3, the DNA is TGTGCCAGCAGCTTAGGTGCGTCTAGGCCATACAATGAGCAGTTCTTC.

The chain carries TRBV2 and TRBJ1-4, with D possibly matching TRBD1 (5 bases). This CDR3 has 14 amino acids. Germline V lookup: CDR1 SNHLY, CDR2 FYNNEI. V lost 6 bases and J 2 bases, leaving 10 bases between the germline ends. The CDR3 protein is CASREGRTNEKLFF. The CDR3, as DNA: TGTGCCAGCAGAGAGGGGAGGACTAATGAAAAACTGTTTTTT.

This chain uses TRBV7-2 with TRBJ1-4; the D is unclear. The CDR3 runs to 15 residues. V lost 2 bases to trimming and J lost 8 bases, with 15 bases between them. Germline V gives CDR1 SGHTA, CDR2 FQGNSA. CDR3 in DNA: TGTGCCAGCAGCTTAAGGCCCCCGCTGGGGGAAAAACTGTTTTTT. Translated, it gives CASSLRPPLGEKLFF. The complete variable domain, with remaining parts taken from reference TRBV7-2 and TRBJ1-4, reads GAGVSQSPSNKVTEKGKDVELRCDPISGHTALYWYRQSLGQGLEFLIYFQGNSAPDKSGLPSDRFSAERTGGSVSTLTIQRTQQEDSAVYLCASSLRPPLGEKLFFGSGTQLSVL.

This clone was recorded only once. The same CDR3 also results from other DNA sequences found in this sample. The chain joins TRBV6-1 to TRBJ1-5, with no clear D. CDR3 length: 11 amino acids. Germline V lookup: CDR1 MNHNS, CDR2 SASEGT. V was trimmed by 1 base and J by 5 bases, leaving 0 bases between them. The CDR3 DNA reads as TGTGCCAGCAGTGAAGATCAGCCCCAGCATTTT. Protein product: CASSEDQPQHF.

The chain employs TRBV6-4 and TRBJ1-1, with 7 bases identical to TRBD1. With 6 bases clipped from V and 5 bases from J, the junction kept 9 bases outside the gene matches. CDR1 MRHNA and CDR2 SNTAGT come from the germline V gene. The CDR3 runs to 14 residues. CDR3 sequence (DNA): TGTGCCAGCAGCTCGGACAGGTCTGGGACTGAAGCTTTCTTT. This codes for CASSSDRSGTEAFF.

The rearrangement links TRBV10-1 to TRBJ1-1; no clear D gene. The germline V gene has CDR1 WNHNN and CDR2 SYGVQD (reference sequence). The CDR3 has 13 residues. V was cut by 4 bases and J by 0 bases, with 6 bases left in between. DNA of the CDR3: TGCGCCAGCAGTGTCGAACTGAACACTGAAGCTTTCTTT. It encodes CASSVELNTEAFF.

This clone occurred once. The CDR3 region has the DNA TGTGCCAGCAGCTTAGGACCCGGGACTAGCGGATACAATGAGCAGTTCTTC. Its translation is CASSLGPGTSGYNEQFF. The chain carries TRBV7-9 and TRBJ2-1; 11 bases fit TRBD2. V shed 1 base and J 4 bases; nucleotides not matched to a gene: 6. The CDR3 covers 17 residues. Per germline, CDR1 SEHNR and CDR2 FQNEAQ (reference sequence).

In this sample, this clone turned up once. The rearrangement joins TRBV2 to TRBJ2-3; the match to TRBD2 covers 9 bases. Trimming took 6 bases from V and 4 from J; bases not matched to a gene: 17. Germline CDR1 reads SNHLY; CDR2 reads FYNNEI. This CDR3 region has 18 residues. CDR3 coding DNA: TGTGCCAGCAGCCTTCGACTAGCGGTCTTTAGAGCGGCAGATACGCAGTATTTT. As protein: CASSLRLAVFRAADTQYF.

The V gene is TRBV10-3, the J gene TRBJ2-5; D not certain. Germline V CDR1 and CDR2: ENHRY, SYGVKD. The CDR3 loop spans 13 amino acids. V gave up 10 bases and J gave up 5 bases, with 17 bases separating them. CDR3 amino acids: CATHGTGIETQYF. CDR3 nucleotides: TGTGCCACCCACGGAACCGGAATCGAGACCCAGTACTTC.

The rearrangement links TRBV1 to TRBJ2-5; the table's D gene call, TRBD2, was not cross checked with the DNA. TRBV1 is deemed a pseudogene. The CDR3 runs to 15 residues. As DNA, the CDR3 is TGCACCAGCAGCCAGGGGGGCGGGGGCCAAGAGACCCAGTACTTC. This codes for CTSSQGGGGQETQYF.

This sequence joins TRBV2 and TRBJ1-3; D gene unclear. This CDR3 comprises 13 residues. Germline V gene data show CDR1 as SNHLY and CDR2 as FYNNEI. Deletions cut 5 bases from V and 2 bases from J, with 7 bases between. The CDR3 region is CASSLNTGNTIYF. For the CDR3, the DNA is TGTGCCAGCAGTCTTAACACTGGAAACACCATATATTTT.

The CDR3 nucleotides are TGTGCCAGCAGTTTAGTGGGGCCGTACACTGAAGCTTTCTTT. This gives the protein CASSLVGPYTEAFF. The V gene is TRBV27, the J gene TRBJ1-1; a possible D gene is TRBD1 (5 bases). This CDR3 is 14 amino acids long. V was pared by 2 bases and J by 3 bases, with 10 bases between. Per the germline V gene, CDR1 is MNHEY and CDR2 is SMNVEV (reference sequence).

The chain links TRBV11-2 to TRBJ2-5; TRBD1 might be the D (6 bases). With 3 bases removed from V and 0 bases from J, the gap between germline ends came to 8 bases. CDR1 and CDR2 (germline): SGHAT, FQNNGV. The CDR3 loop spans 14 amino acids. The CDR3 protein is CASSFRDNQETQYF. Written as DNA, the CDR3 is TGTGCCAGCAGCTTCAGGGACAACCAAGAGACCCAGTACTTC.

This chain joins TRBV29-1 and TRBJ2-3; TRBD2 agrees at 10 bases. Per germline, CDR1 SQVTM and CDR2 ANQGSEA. CDR3 length equals 16 residues. Trimming at V came to 0 bases and at J to 4 bases, leaving 7 bases not matched to a gene. The DNA for the CDR3 is TGCAGCGTTGAAGAAGCTAGCGGGGGCTCCGCAGATACGCAGTATTTT. Protein sequence: CSVEEASGGSADTQYF.

V gene TRBV6-6 combines with J gene TRBJ2-3, with 7 positions matching TRBD2. In germline, CDR1 is MNHNY, CDR2 SVGAGI (reference sequence). The CDR3 totals 16 residues. J was trimmed by 0 bases and V by 5 bases; bases with no gene match: 8. CDR3 nucleotide sequence: TGTGCCAGCAGTCCCCTACTAGCGATCAGCACAGATACGCAGTATTTT. Its protein is CASSPLLAISTDTQYF.

The V gene is TRBV5-6, the J gene TRBJ2-3; 7 nucleotides agree with TRBD2. The CDR3 runs 15 residues. CDR1 SGHDT and CDR2 YYEEEE come from the germline V gene. Trimming cost V 3 bases and J 4 bases; bases outside gene matches: 8. The CDR3 protein is CASSSSGEVPDTQYF. The CDR3 DNA reads as TGTGCCAGCAGCTCTAGCGGAGAGGTCCCAGATACGCAGTATTTT. The full variable domain, with the rest looked up from reference TRBV5-6 and TRBJ2-3, is DAGVTQSPTHLIKTRGQQVTLRCSPKSGHDTVSWYQQALGQGPQFIFQYYEEEERQRGNFPDRFSGHQFPNYSSELNVNALLLGDSALYLCASSSSGEVPDTQYFGPGTRLTVL.

The genes are TRBV7-9 and TRBJ1-6; TRBD1 is a possible D gene (6 bases). Germline lookup yields CDR1 SEHNR and CDR2 FQNEAQ (reference sequence). The CDR3 runs to 15 residues. Trimming took 4 bases from V and 9 from J, leaving 16 bases between them. The CDR3 bases are TGTGCCAGCAGCTCTCAAGGGACCAGGGGTTCACCCCTCCACTTT. It specifies CASSSQGTRGSPLHF.

The chain has TRBV4-1 and TRBJ1-4; no clear D. Germline CDR1 reads MGHRA; CDR2 reads YSYEKL. The CDR3 spans 19 residues. The V end was cut by 0 bases, the J end by 0 bases, with 17 bases between. In nucleotides, the CDR3 is TGCGCCAGCAGCCAAGATAAGGGAGTCACATCCACAACTAATGAAAAACTGTTTTTT. Translating gives CASSQDKGVTSTTNEKLFF.